A single sample gave rise to the 21 T cell receptor beta chains below, sequenced in a study of blood T cell repertoires in COVID-19. The method was immunoSEQ multiplex PCR; TCRdb's version includes in-frame clones alone and lacks a portion of them. This table holds about 260,000 clones, roughly 82% found once. Source material: PBMCs or T cells enriched from blood (not recorded which). These receptors were obtained from a woman aged 45-65 years who had recovered from COVID-19.

The chain employs TRBV30 and TRBJ1-1, with D tentatively TRBD1 (5 bases). Per germline, CDR1 GTSNPN and CDR2 SVGIG (reference sequence). CDR3 size: 12 residues. Between the trimmed V and J ends, which lost 0 bases and 4 bases, there was a span of 6 bases. This CDR3 is CAWSVGGTEAFF. The DNA of the CDR3 is TGTGCCTGGAGTGTGGGGGGCACTGAAGCTTTCTTT.

This chain connects TRBV6-1 to TRBJ1-5; D perhaps matches TRBD1 (5 bases). This CDR3 has 15 residues. The germline V gene has CDR1 MNHNS and CDR2 SASEGT. V was shortened by 2 bases and J by 4 bases, with 12 bases between the two germline ends. The CDR3 is CASSEYLGGNQPQHF. The CDR3, as DNA: TGTGCCAGCAGTGAATACCTGGGGGGGAATCAGCCCCAGCATTTT.

J is TRBJ1-3 and V is TRBV30; D remains unclear. The CDR3 runs 10 residues. Trimming left V 7 bases short and J 7 bases short, with 8 bases between. Germline CDR1 is GTSNPN and CDR2 is SVGIG (reference sequence). CDR3 sequence reads: CAFSRNTIYF. As DNA, the CDR3 is TGTGCCTTTTCCCGTAACACCATATATTTT.

The gene calls are TRBV7-8 and TRBJ1-6; possibly TRBD1 for D (5 bases). V was clipped by 5 bases and J by 12 bases, with 23 bases between them. The CDR3 has 16 amino acids. Germline CDR1 reads SGHVS; CDR2 reads FQNEAQ. CDR3 nucleotide sequence: TGTGCCAGCAGCGGCGACACGACCGTTCGTAGGGGACCCCTCCACTTT. It specifies CASSGDTTVRRGPLHF.

The chain carries TRBV6-6 and TRBJ1-1; 10 bases map to TRBD1. Trimming removed 6 bases from V and 1 base from J; junction bases left unmatched: 5. Germline CDR1 and CDR2: MNHNY and SVGAGI (reference sequence). The CDR3 consists of 15 residues. CDR3 sequence: CASSRGQGENTEAFF. The CDR3 DNA reads TGTGCCAGCAGCCGAGGACAGGGGGAGAACACTGAAGCTTTCTTT.

The rearrangement links TRBV6-1 to TRBJ2-7; D might be TRBD2 (5 bases). Germline V lookup: CDR1 MNHNS, CDR2 SASEGT. Between the trimmed V and J ends, which lost 3 bases and 3 bases, there was a span of 12 bases. The CDR3 is made up of 14 amino acids. The CDR3 spells CASSDVGDHYEQYF. The CDR3 DNA is TGTGCCAGCAGTGACGTGGGAGATCACTACGAGCAGTACTTC.

This clone came up once. The chain employs TRBV7-9 and TRBJ1-6; maybe TRBD1 (6 bases). Germline V gives CDR1 SEHNR, CDR2 FQNEAQ (reference sequence). The V end was cut by 4 bases, the J end by 9 bases, with 13 bases between. The CDR3 loop spans 14 amino acids. For the CDR3, the DNA is TGTGCCAGCAGCTCACAGGGTTCCCGTTCACCCCTCCACTTT. Amino acids: CASSSQGSRSPLHF.

The chain has TRBV19 and TRBJ1-2; no reliable D call. The CDR3 covers 11 residues. Germline loops: CDR1 LNHDA, CDR2 SQIVND (reference sequence). The ends were cut back, 6 bases at V and 4 bases at J, with 6 bases in the middle. This chain's CDR3 is CASRSSYGYTF. As DNA, the CDR3 is TGTGCCAGTAGGTCCAGCTATGGCTACACCTTC.

This chain uses TRBV23-1 with TRBJ1-2, with unresolved D. TRBV23-1 is identified as an open reading frame with a role that is uncertain. CDR3 length: 15 residues. Deletions cut 0 bases from V and 3 bases from J, with 11 bases between. CDR3 coding DNA: TGCGCCAGCAGTCAATCGGAGGGTCAGGACTATGGCTACACCTTC. Translated: CASSQSEGQDYGYTF.

This sequence joins TRBV19 and TRBJ1-5, with TRBD1 as a possible D gene (5 bases). The length of the CDR3 is 14 residues. Trimming cost V 7 bases and J 3 bases, with 13 bases left between them. The germline gives CDR1 LNHDA, CDR2 SQIVND (reference sequence). CDR3 in amino acids: CASMGQGVNQPQHF. The CDR3 nucleotides read TGTGCCAGTATGGGGCAGGGTGTCAATCAGCCCCAGCATTTT.

This chain connects TRBV29-1 to TRBJ1-1; D unresolved. The CDR3 runs 12 residues. The germline V and J ends were trimmed by 0 bases and 11 bases, with 13 bases remaining between them. The germline V gene has CDR1 SQVTM and CDR2 ANQGSEA. The CDR3 bases are TGCAGCGTTGAAGATCGGAGTGGAGGGGCTTTCTTT. Protein product: CSVEDRSGGAFF.

The chain joins TRBV6-5 to TRBJ2-3; a weak D match, TRBD2 (5 bases). V lost 9 bases and J lost 5, with 18 bases in between. This CDR3 is built from 14 residues. Per the germline V gene, CDR1 is MNHEY and CDR2 is SVGAGI. Written as DNA, the CDR3 is TGTGCCAGGGTAACTGAATATGGAGGAGATACGCAGTATTTT. It is translated as CARVTEYGGDTQYF.

This clone has only a few counts. V usage is TRBV7-8 and J usage is TRBJ1-2, with D maybe TRBD1 (5 bases). Germline V gene lookup returns CDR1 SGHVS and CDR2 FQNEAQ. This CDR3 spans 13 amino acids. The V end was cut by 4 bases, the J end by 4 bases, with 10 bases between. The CDR3 bases are TGTGCCAGCAGCTCCGCTGACAGCTATGGCTACACCTTC. This codes for CASSSADSYGYTF. Based on the CDR3 plus reference TRBV7-8 and TRBJ1-2, the full variable domain is GAGVSQSPRYKVAKRGQDVALRCDPISGHVSLFWYQQALGQGPEFLTYFQNEAQLDKSGLPSDRFFAERPEGSVSTLKIQRTQQEDSAVYLCASSSADSYGYTFGSGTRLTVV.

J is TRBJ2-5 and V is TRBV7-2; the match to TRBD2 covers 7 bases. The germline V gene encodes CDR1 SGHTA and CDR2 FQGNSA. Trimming took 5 bases from V and 4 from J; bases not matched to a gene: 7. The CDR3 is 14 residues long. The CDR3 is CASSPRTRGETQYF. The CDR3 bases are TGTGCCAGCAGCCCCCGGACTAGAGGAGAGACCCAGTACTTC. Combining the CDR3 with reference TRBV7-2 and TRBJ2-5 gives the whole variable domain GAGVSQSPSNKVTEKGKDVELRCDPISGHTALYWYRQSLGQGLEFLIYFQGNSAPDKSGLPSDRFSAERTGGSVSTLTIQRTQQEDSAVYLCASSPRTRGETQYFGPGTRLLVL.

The V and J genes are TRBV9 and TRBJ2-1; tentative D call: TRBD1 (5 bases). This CDR3 region has 13 residues. Germline V gene data show CDR1 as SGDLS and CDR2 as YYNGEE. V was shortened by 0 bases and J by 5 bases, with 6 bases between the two germline ends. CDR3 sequence: CASSVEGDNEQFF. The CDR3 bases are TGTGCCAGCAGCGTAGAAGGGGACAATGAGCAGTTCTTC.

The gene calls are TRBV9 and TRBJ2-7; D may be TRBD1 (5 bases). The CDR3 spans 14 residues. Germline V CDR1 and CDR2: SGDLS, YYNGEE. With 4 bases removed from V and 3 bases from J, the gap between germline ends came to 14 bases. The CDR3 DNA is TGTGCCAGCAGCCCACAGGTGTTAGGCTACGAGCAGTACTTC. As protein: CASSPQVLGYEQYF.

The gene calls are TRBV6-5 and TRBJ2-1, with TRBD2 identical over 11 bases. With 7 bases clipped from V and 7 bases from J, the junction kept 9 bases outside the gene matches. In germline, CDR1 is MNHEY, CDR2 SVGAGI. The CDR3 covers 15 residues. CDR3 in DNA: TGTGCCAGCACCCTTACTAGCGGGAGATTGAATGAGCAGTTCTTC. Encoded protein: CASTLTSGRLNEQFF.

This clone appeared once. The chain recombines TRBV7-2 with TRBJ1-2, with TRBD1 matching over 9 bases. The V gene's germline CDR1 is SGHTA and CDR2 FQGNSA. V dropped 1 base and J dropped 8; count of bases not matched to a gene: 14. The CDR3 is 17 residues long. The CDR3 loop is CASSLEAVSDRGDGYTF. The CDR3 region has the DNA TGTGCCAGCAGCTTAGAGGCCGTTTCGGACAGGGGAGACGGCTACACCTTC.

The V call is TRBV28, the J call TRBJ1-2, with D possibly being TRBD1 (5 bases). This CDR3 comprises 12 residues. Trimming stripped 7 bases from V and 2 bases from J, with 8 bases between. Per germline, CDR1 MDHEN and CDR2 SYDVKM. In nucleotides, the CDR3 is TGTGCCAGCACGGGACTGAACTATGGCTACACCTTC. Its protein is CASTGLNYGYTF.

V is TRBV5-1 and J is TRBJ1-1; 9 positions match TRBD1. The CDR3 spans 14 residues. Unmatched junction bases numbered 5, after V lost 3 bases and J lost 5 bases. The germline CDR1 and CDR2 sequences are SGHRS and YFSETQ. CDR3 bases: TGCGCCAGCAGCTCGAGACAGGGGGTGACTGAAGCTTTCTTT. Its protein is CASSSRQGVTEAFF. The complete variable domain, with remaining parts taken from reference TRBV5-1 and TRBJ1-1, reads KAGVTQTPRYLIKTRGQQVTLSCSPISGHRSVSWYQQTPGQGLQFLFEYFSETQRNKGNFPGRFSGRQFSNSRSEMNVSTLELGDSALYLCASSSRQGVTEAFFGQGTRLTVV.

This clone was seen a single time. DNA for the CDR3: TGTGCCATCACCGGGTACGGATACACTGAAGCTTTCTTT. Amino acids: CAITGYGYTEAFF. The chain couples TRBV10-3 to TRBJ1-1, with D uncertain. Trimming left V 7 bases short and J 3 bases short, with 12 bases between. The V gene's germline CDR1 is ENHRY and CDR2 SYGVKD. This CDR3 contains 13 residues.